This note documents a single T cell receptor beta chain sequence. The data are from a study of shared T cell receptors in the human thymus. Data came from immunoSEQ multiplex PCR; TCRdb stores just in-frame clones and leaves some out. The sample includes roughly 710,000 clones, approximately 83% of them seen just once. V trimming: 7 bases; J trimming: 3 bases; junction bases outside the gene matches: 7. CDR1 is MNHEY, CDR2 SMNVEV, per germline (reference sequence). CDR3 size: 14 residues. This same sample was also part of a study on human thymus T cells.

The sequence derives from a girl under two years old with a congenital heart defect. This sequence joins TRBV27 and TRBJ1-1; TRBD1 aligns across 8 bases. Sequencing used thymocytes. The CDR3 DNA is TGTGCCAGCACCACCAACAGGGGGGACACTGAAGCTTTCTTT. Translating it yields CASTTNRGDTEAFF.